Following are 31 T cell receptor beta chains from one sample sequenced in a study of blood T cells in healthy people across ages. The second PCR ran about 6 to 11 cycles with a sample-barcoded 5' primer and J-beta primers. TCRdb ran MiXCR on the 5' RACE reads and lists one entry per CDR3 protein. The table lists over 600,000 distinct CDR3 sequences, approximately 21% of them singletons, with roughly 3.9% in the top ten. Sequenced input: blood. Source of these receptors: a man between 65 and 85 years old in good health.

The chain is built from TRBV27 and TRBJ2-7, with D perhaps matching TRBD1 or TRBD2 (6 bases each). The germline V gene encodes CDR1 MNHEY and CDR2 SMNVEV (reference sequence). The CDR3 covers 13 residues. Trimming took 6 bases from V and 6 from J, leaving 15 bases between them. This chain's CDR3 is CASRGGDLGEQYF. In DNA, the CDR3 is TGTGCCAGCAGGGGGGGCGATTTGGGCGAGCAGTACTTC.

A few counts support this clonotype. This chain joins TRBV6-6 and TRBJ2-1, with D possibly being TRBD2 (6 bases). The J call is uncertain, as TRBJ2-7 better fits the DNA end. The CDR3 loop spans 15 amino acids. Germline CDR1 reads MNHNY; CDR2 reads SVGAGI (reference sequence). CDR3 amino acids: CASSWEAGSAYEQYF. CDR3 in DNA: TGTGCCAGCAGTTGGGAGGCAGGTAGTGCCTACGAGCAGTACTTC.

For the CDR3, the DNA is TGTGCCACCAGCAGGATGGGGACAGACAATGAAAAACTGTTTTTT. As protein: CATSRMGTDNEKLFF. The chain recombines TRBV15 with TRBJ1-4, with 7 bases fitting TRBD1. Trimming at V came to 3 bases and at J to 5 bases, leaving 6 bases not matched to a gene. The CDR3 contains 15 residues. Germline CDR1 and CDR2: LNHNV and YYDKDF (reference sequence). The full variable domain, in which reference TRBV15 and TRBJ1-4 provide the parts outside the CDR3, is DAMVIQNPRYQVTQFGKPVTLSCSQTLNHNVMYWYQQKSSQAPKLLFHYYDKDFNNEADTPDNFQSRRPNTSFCFLDIRSPGLGDTAMYLCATSRMGTDNEKLFFGSGTQLSVL.

As for this clonotype: Sequence at one end of the junction differs from germline and may be a read error. The rearrangement links TRBV2 to TRBJ2-5; D might be TRBD1 (6 bases). The better agreement between TRBJ2-1 and the DNA end casts doubt on the J call. CDR3 size: 14 residues. CDR1 is SNHLY, CDR2 FYNNEI, per germline. The CDR3 nucleotides are TGTGCCAGCAGCGAAGATGGCAGGGGCTATGAGCAGTTCTTC. Translating gives CASSEDGRGYEQFF.

V gene TRBV5-1 combines with J gene TRBJ2-1; a weak D match, TRBD2 (6 bases). The DNA end is a closer match to TRBJ2-7, so the J assignment may be wrong. Germline loops: CDR1 SGHRS, CDR2 YFSETQ. CDR3 size: 14 residues. CDR3 residues: CASSFGGFSYEQYF. In DNA, the CDR3 is TGCGCCAGCAGCTTTGGAGGGTTCTCCTACGAGCAGTACTTC.

This clonotype was detected only a few times. A much larger clone lies one base from this, so it may be a read error. The chain has TRBV2 and TRBJ2-7; TRBD1 matches 9 bases. Germline values: CDR1 SNHLY, CDR2 FYNNEI. The V segment lost 5 bases and the J segment 13 bases; nucleotides outside the gene matches: 6. The CDR3 loop spans 11 amino acids. The CDR3 loop is CASSTGGVHYF. The CDR3 DNA follows: TGTGCCAGCAGTACAGGGGGCGTGCATTACTTC.

The rearrangement links TRBV7-2 to TRBJ2-5, with D perhaps TRBD2 (6 bases). Deletions cut 4 bases from V and 5 bases from J, with 17 bases between. In germline, CDR1 is SGHTA, CDR2 FQGNSA. CDR3 length: 15 residues. CDR3 DNA: TGTGCCAGCAGCTACCGACTAGTGGAGGCGGAGACCCAGTACTTC. Protein sequence: CASSYRLVEAETQYF.

This chain links TRBV5-1 with TRBJ2-5, with 12 bases aligning to TRBD2. TRBJ2-7 explains the end of the DNA better; the J call may be wrong. CDR3 size: 15 residues. In germline, CDR1 is SGHRS, CDR2 YFSETQ. DNA for the CDR3: TGCGCCAGCAGCTCTAGCGGGAGGGCCTCGTACGAGCAGTACTTC. Translation: CASSSSGRASYEQYF.

There are a few counts of this clonotype. The chain employs TRBV6-1 and TRBJ2-2; 10 bases map to TRBD2. The CDR3 consists of 17 residues. V was clipped by 8 bases and J by 0 bases; unmatched bases: 9. Germline V gives CDR1 MNHNS, CDR2 SASEGT. CDR3 DNA: TGTGCCAGCTGGATCCTAGCGGGAGCCGCGAACACCGGGGAGCTGTTTTTT. Translated, it gives CASWILAGAANTGELFF.

On this clonotype: Given a much more abundant clone one base away, this may be a read error. This chain connects TRBV27 to TRBJ2-3; D remains unclear. In germline, CDR1 is MNHEY, CDR2 SMNVEV (reference sequence). This CDR3 is 14 amino acids long. DNA of the CDR3: TGTGCCGGCAGTTTATACCCGGGCACAGATACGCAGTATTTT. It translates to CAGSLYPGTDTQYF.

The genes are TRBV12-3 or TRBV12-4 and TRBJ2-1; 7 bases are shared with TRBD1. The CDR3 contains 14 residues. Trimming cost V 3 bases and J 6 bases; bases outside gene matches: 5. The CDR3, as DNA: TGTGCCAGCAGTTTGCTACAGGGGCCCAATGAGCAGTTCTTC. Translated: CASSLLQGPNEQFF.

This clonotype was seen a handful of times. The chain joins TRBV4-1 to TRBJ2-1; 9 nucleotides align to TRBD2. There are 15 residues in the CDR3. Trimming at V came to 1 base and at J to 4 bases, leaving 2 bases not matched to a gene. Germline-derived CDR1 and CDR2 are MGHRA and YSYEKL. The CDR3 coding sequence is TGCGCCAGCAGCCAAGTCAGCGGGGGGTACAATGAGCAGTTCTTC. Its translation: CASSQVSGGYNEQFF.

This clonotype was counted a few times. The DNA of the CDR3 is TGCGCCAGCAGCCGATACGAAGCGGGAGGGTTTATCGGCAATGAGCAGTTCTTC. This encodes CASSRYEAGGFIGNEQFF. V is TRBV4-1 and J is TRBJ2-1, with 10 bases aligning to TRBD2. Unmatched junction bases numbered 15, after V lost 4 bases and J lost 6 bases. The germline gives CDR1 MGHRA, CDR2 YSYEKL. The CDR3 contains 18 residues.

The chain has TRBV5-1 and TRBJ1-1, with 7 bases lining up with TRBD1. The V gene's germline CDR1 is SGHRS and CDR2 YFSETQ. V shed 6 bases and J 0 bases; nucleotides not matched to a gene: 5. There are 14 residues in the CDR3. CDR3 sequence reads: CASNSGTVNTEAFF. DNA of the CDR3: TGCGCCAGCAACAGCGGGACAGTGAACACTGAAGCTTTCTTT.

CDR3 sequence reads: CSARAGSWDTEAFF. CDR3 DNA: TGCAGTGCTAGAGCGGGGAGTTGGGACACTGAAGCTTTCTTT. This chain links TRBV20-1 with TRBJ1-1; D ambiguous. The CDR3 spans 14 residues. Germline loops: CDR1 DFQATT, CDR2 SNEGSKA (reference sequence). Deletions cut 1 base from V and 3 bases from J, with 12 bases between.

The chain combines TRBV28 with TRBJ2-4; 7 bases agree with TRBD2. There are 16 residues in the CDR3. Trimming took 5 bases from V and 6 from J; bases not matched to a gene: 13. Per germline, CDR1 MDHEN and CDR2 SYDVKM. CDR3 sequence (DNA): TGTGCCAGCAGTCCGGTCGGGACTAAAGGATCAAACATTCAGTACTTC. Translating it yields CASSPVGTKGSNIQYF.

This clonotype was observed at least ten times. This chain joins TRBV29-1 and TRBJ1-4; no clear D. CDR3 length: 12 amino acids. Germline V gene lookup returns CDR1 SQVTM and CDR2 ANQGSEA. Trimming left V 4 bases short and J 5 bases short, with 8 bases between. CDR3 DNA: TGCAGCGTTGTATCGGGCAATGAAAAACTGTTTTTT. Its protein is CSVVSGNEKLFF.

This clonotype appeared a few times. V is TRBV2 and J is TRBJ2-5; 10 bases align to TRBD2. The tail of the sequence fits TRBJ2-1 better, so the J call may be wrong. The CDR3 is made up of 15 amino acids. Looked up from germline, CDR1 is SNHLY and CDR2 is FYNNEI. The CDR3 spells CASSDGLAGDNEQFF. The CDR3 nucleotides are TGTGCCAGCAGTGACGGGCTAGCGGGGGACAATGAGCAGTTCTTC.

The CDR3: CASSQGHGGAYTQYF. CDR3 in DNA: TGTGCCAGCAGCCAAGGGCATGGTGGGGCCTATACGCAGTATTTT. This rearrangement joins TRBV3-1 to TRBJ2-3, with a possible D match to TRBD1 (5 bases). Looked up from germline, CDR1 is LGHDT and CDR2 is YNNKEL (reference sequence). The CDR3 runs to 15 residues. Trimming cost V 1 base and J 7 bases, with 15 bases left between them.

The chain couples TRBV15 to TRBJ2-5, with D possibly TRBD1 on 6 matching bases. The germline V gene encodes CDR1 LNHNV and CDR2 YYDKDF (reference sequence). V lost 0 bases, J lost 5 bases, and 13 bases lay in between. The CDR3 covers 15 residues. The CDR3 sequence is CATSRDKGGSETQYF. The CDR3 DNA reads as TGTGCCACCAGCAGAGATAAAGGGGGAAGCGAGACCCAGTACTTC.

This rearrangement joins TRBV4-1 to TRBJ2-5; D is possibly TRBD1 (7 bases). TRBJ2-7 explains the end of the DNA better; the J call may be wrong. Germline-derived CDR1 and CDR2 are MGHRA and YSYEKL. This CDR3 spans 16 amino acids. CDR3 sequence: CASSRGQGGVGNEQYF. The CDR3 bases are TGCGCCAGCAGCCGGGGCCAGGGGGGAGTAGGAAACGAGCAGTACTTC.

The chain combines TRBV6-2 or TRBV6-3 with TRBJ2-6; D is unclear. This CDR3 is built from 17 residues. V was clipped by 0 bases and J by 4 bases, with 13 bases between them. The germline CDR1 and CDR2 sequences are MNHEY and SVGEGT. The CDR3 DNA reads TGTGCCAGCAGTTACTCGAGTGGGGTTGCGGGGGCCAACGTCCTGACTTTC. This sequence encodes CASSYSSGVAGANVLTF.

A few counts support this clonotype. The junction does not match germline at one end; this may be a read error. The V gene is TRBV25-1, the J gene TRBJ2-7, with 14 bases aligning to TRBD2. The CDR3 loop spans 15 amino acids. The germline V gene has CDR1 MGHDK and CDR2 SYGVNS. CDR3 DNA sequence: TGTGCCAGCTCCTCTGCGGGACTAGCGGGAGCGGACTGGTCCTTC. Translated, it gives CASSSAGLAGADWSF.

This clonotype was observed a handful of times. The gene calls are TRBV6-6 and TRBJ2-7; no firm D call. Trimming removed 2 bases from V and 5 bases from J, with 7 bases in between. Germline V gene sequence: CDR1 MNHNY, CDR2 SVGAGI (reference sequence). CDR3 length equals 12 residues. CDR3 in amino acids: CASSYGTDEQYF. DNA for the CDR3: TGTGCCAGCAGTTACGGCACCGACGAGCAGTACTTC.

This clonotype was found a few times. This chain links TRBV4-1 with TRBJ2-3, with D uncertain. The V gene's germline CDR1 is MGHRA and CDR2 YSYEKL. Trimming cost V 4 bases and J 5 bases, with 10 bases left between them. This CDR3 is 13 amino acids long. CDR3: CASSPRLEDTQYF. CDR3 DNA sequence: TGCGCCAGCAGCCCGAGACTGGAAGATACGCAGTATTTT.

This rearrangement joins TRBV12-3 or TRBV12-4 to TRBJ2-7, with D uncertain. V lost 10 bases and J lost 3, with 10 bases in between. The CDR3 covers 11 residues. CDR3 sequence reads: CATGMGYEQYF. The DNA of the CDR3 is TGTGCCACCGGTATGGGCTACGAGCAGTACTTC.

This clonotype was counted only a few times. The V and J genes are TRBV25-1 and TRBJ2-1; D possibly matches TRBD1 or TRBD2 (5 bases each). V lost 0 bases and J lost 1, with 16 bases in between. Per germline, CDR1 MGHDK and CDR2 SYGVNS. The length of the CDR3 is 18 residues. Written as DNA, the CDR3 is TGTGCCAGCAGTGAATACGGCTCGGGGCCCCCATCCTACAATGAGCAGTTCTTC. It encodes CASSEYGSGPPSYNEQFF.

The chain is built from TRBV28 and TRBJ1-3; D gene ambiguous. Trimming left V 1 base short and J 0 bases short, with 10 bases between. The CDR3 is 16 amino acids. Per the germline V gene, CDR1 is MDHEN and CDR2 is SYDVKM. The CDR3, as DNA: TGTGCCAGCAGTTTATCTATACCGAGCTCTGGAAACACCATATATTTT. Translation gives CASSLSIPSSGNTIYF.

This rearrangement joins TRBV12-3 or TRBV12-4 to TRBJ2-5; 7 nucleotides line up with TRBD2. TRBJ2-1 explains the end of the DNA better; the J call may be wrong. The CDR3 runs 12 residues. The CDR3 DNA follows: TGTGCCAGCAGTTTTCTGCGGGAGTCACAGTTCTTC. It encodes CASSFLRESQFF.

Turning to this clonotype: The germline gene is not matched at one end of the junction; a read error may be the cause. The chain is built from TRBV18 and TRBJ2-3; 8 positions agree with TRBD2. The germline CDR1 and CDR2 sequences are KGHSH and LQKENI. The CDR3 has 16 amino acids. The CDR3 region is CASPPLLSGRTDTQYF. The CDR3 DNA is TGTGCCAGCCCACCATTACTCAGCGGGAGAACAGATACGCAGTATTTT. Together with reference TRBV18 and TRBJ2-3, the CDR3 gives the full variable domain: NAGVMQNPRHLVRRRGQEARLRCSPMKGHSHVYWYRQLPEEGLKFMVYLQKENIIDESGMPKERFSAEFPKEGPSILRIQQVVRGDSAAYFCASPPLLSGRTDTQYFGPGTRLTVL.

The V and J genes are TRBV9 and TRBJ1-3, with D perhaps TRBD1 (5 bases). V was trimmed by 2 bases and J by 0 bases, leaving 12 bases between them. The CDR3 sequence is 16 residues long. Per germline, CDR1 SGDLS and CDR2 YYNGEE. The CDR3 DNA sequence: TGTGCCAGCAGCGTTTCGGGAGGGGACTCTGGAAACACCATATATTTT. It translates to CASSVSGGDSGNTIYF. The variable domain in full, completed from reference TRBV9 and TRBJ1-3, reads DSGVTQTPKHLITATGQRVTLRCSPRSGDLSVYWYQQSLDQGLQFLIQYYNGEERAKGNILERFSAQQFPDLHSELNLSSLELGDSALYFCASSVSGGDSGNTIYFGEGSWLTVV.